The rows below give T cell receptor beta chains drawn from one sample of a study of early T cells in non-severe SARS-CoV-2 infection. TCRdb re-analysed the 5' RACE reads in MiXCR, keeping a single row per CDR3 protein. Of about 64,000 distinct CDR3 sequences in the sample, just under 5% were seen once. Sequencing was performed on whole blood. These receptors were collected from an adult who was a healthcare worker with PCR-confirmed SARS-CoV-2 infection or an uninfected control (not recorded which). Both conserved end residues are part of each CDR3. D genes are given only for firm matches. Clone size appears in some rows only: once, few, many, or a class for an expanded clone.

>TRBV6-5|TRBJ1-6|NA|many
CASSYSMLSGGTNNSPLHF
TGTGCCAGCAGTTACTCCATGTTGTCCGGGGGGACGAATAATTCACCCCTCCACTTT
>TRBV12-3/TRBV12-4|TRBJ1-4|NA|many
CASSLSGDEKLFF
TGTGCCAGCAGTTTATCCGGGGATGAAAAACTGTTTTTT
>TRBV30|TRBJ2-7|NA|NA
CAWKDPREFYEQYF
TGTGCCTGGAAGGACCCCAGGGAATTCTACGAGCAGTACTTC
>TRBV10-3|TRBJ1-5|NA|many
CAISEGLQPQHF
TGTGCCATCAGTGAAGGGCTTCAGCCCCAGCATTTT
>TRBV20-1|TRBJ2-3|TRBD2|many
CSSGLAGTDTQYF
TGCAGTTCCGGACTAGCGGGCACAGATACGCAGTATTTT
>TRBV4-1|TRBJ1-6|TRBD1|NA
CASSQEGQGHSPLHF
TGCGCCAGCAGCCAAGAAGGACAGGGACATTCACCCCTCCACTTT
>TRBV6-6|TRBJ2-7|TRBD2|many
CASTPSSGESSYEQYF
TGTGCCAGCACCCCGTCTAGCGGGGAGAGCTCCTACGAGCAGTACTTC
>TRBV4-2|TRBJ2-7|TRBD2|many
CASGSGATYEQYF
TGTGCCAGCGGTAGCGGGGCAACCTACGAGCAGTACTTC
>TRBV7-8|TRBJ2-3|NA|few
CASSSSLGVDTQYF
TGTGCCAGCAGCTCGTCCTTGGGAGTGGATACGCAGTATTTT
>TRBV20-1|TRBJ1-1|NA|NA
CSAREGRYTEAFF
TGCAGTGCTAGAGAGGGAAGGTACACTGAAGCTTTCTTT
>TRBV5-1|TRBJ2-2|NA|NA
CASSSGGDYTGELFF
TGCGCCAGCAGCTCCGGGGGAGATTACACCGGGGAGCTGTTTTTT
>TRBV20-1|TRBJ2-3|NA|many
CSALATLDTQYF
TGCAGTGCCCTAGCGACTTTAGATACGCAGTATTTT
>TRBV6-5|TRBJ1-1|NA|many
CASSYSMGGLGTEAFF
TGTGCCAGCAGTTACTCGATGGGAGGGCTGGGCACTGAAGCTTTCTTT
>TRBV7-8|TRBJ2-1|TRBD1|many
CASSSNRGPALSSYNEQFF
TGTGCCAGCAGCTCTAACAGGGGTCCAGCGCTGAGCTCCTACAATGAGCAGTTCTTC
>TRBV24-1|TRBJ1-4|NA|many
CATSENGIATNEKLFF
TGTGCCACCAGTGAAAATGGGATTGCAACTAATGAAAAACTGTTTTTT
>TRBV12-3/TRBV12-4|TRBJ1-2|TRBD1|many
CASSFRDRGRQGYTF
TGTGCCAGCAGTTTCAGGGACAGGGGGCGACAAGGCTACACCTTC
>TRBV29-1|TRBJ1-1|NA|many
CSLNRGGTEAFF
TGCAGCCTTAATCGGGGCGGCACTGAAGCTTTCTTT
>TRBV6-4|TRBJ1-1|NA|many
CASSDLMKETEAFF
TGTGCCAGCAGTGACTTGATGAAGGAGACTGAAGCTTTCTTT
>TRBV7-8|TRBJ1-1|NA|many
CASSLRPNTEAFF
TGTGCCAGCAGCTTAAGACCGAACACTGAAGCTTTCTTT
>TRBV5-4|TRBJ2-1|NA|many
CASSPGLGDEQFF
TGTGCCAGCAGCCCAGGTTTGGGCGATGAGCAGTTCTTC